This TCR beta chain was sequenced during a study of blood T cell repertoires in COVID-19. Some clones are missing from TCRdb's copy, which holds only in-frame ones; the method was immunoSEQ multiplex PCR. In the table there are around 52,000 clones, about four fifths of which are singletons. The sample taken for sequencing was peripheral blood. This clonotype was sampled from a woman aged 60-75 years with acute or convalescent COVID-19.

The CDR3 sequence is CASSHIAGGLGGEQFF. Here the CDR3 DNA reads TGTGCCAGCAGCCACATAGCGGGGGGGCTGGGGGGTGAGCAGTTCTTC. J is TRBJ2-1 and V is TRBV4-2; 11 nucleotides match TRBD2. CDR3 length: 16 residues. The V gene's germline CDR1 is LGHNA and CDR2 YNFKEQ. Trimming at V came to 3 bases and at J to 9 bases, leaving 10 bases not matched to a gene.